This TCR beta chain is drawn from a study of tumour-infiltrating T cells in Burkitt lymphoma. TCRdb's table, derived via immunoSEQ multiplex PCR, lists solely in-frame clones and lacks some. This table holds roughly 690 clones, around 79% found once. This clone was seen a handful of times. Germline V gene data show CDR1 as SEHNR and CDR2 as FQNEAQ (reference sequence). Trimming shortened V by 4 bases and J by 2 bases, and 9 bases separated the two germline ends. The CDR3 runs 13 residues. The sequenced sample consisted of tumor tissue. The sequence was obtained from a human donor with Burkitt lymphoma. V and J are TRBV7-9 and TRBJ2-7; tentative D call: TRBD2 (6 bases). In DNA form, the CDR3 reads TGTGCCAGCAGCTCGGGACTGGCCTACGAGCAGTACTTC. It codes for CASSSGLAYEQYF.